Listed below are T cell receptor beta chains from one sample, sequenced in a study of shared clonotypes between healthy human individuals. Profiled with immunoSEQ multiplex PCR; TCRdb holds only in-frame clones, not every one. The sample has roughly 1,500,000 clones; around 98.5% are singletons. The sequenced material came from naive CD4+ T cells sorted from blood. The receptor source for this set is a man younger than 40 in good health. CDR3s include the opening cysteine and the closing phenylalanine or tryptophan. A D gene is named only where the DNA matches it firmly. Expanded clones get a size class; other rows say once, few or many, or leave the size out.

D gene,J gene,clone size,V gene,CDR3 protein,CDR3 DNA
TRBD2,TRBJ2-1,NA,TRBV7-9,CASSPEGAQGLARNEQFF,TGTGCCAGCAGCCCGGAGGGCGCCCAGGGACTAGCGAGGAATGAGCAGTTCTTC
NA,TRBJ1-3,once,TRBV18,CASSPPASSGNTIYF,TGTGCCAGCTCACCACCTGCTAGCTCTGGAAACACCATATATTTT
NA,TRBJ2-7,NA,TRBV5-4,CASSLAGEQYF,TGTGCCAGCAGCTTGGCCGGGGAGCAGTACTTC
TRBD1,TRBJ2-7,NA,TRBV18,CASSHTTGTAYEQYF,TGTGCCAGCTCACACACGACCGGGACAGCCTACGAGCAGTACTTC
TRBD2,TRBJ2-1,NA,TRBV4-1,CASSQEGLASVEQFF,TGCGCCAGCAGCCAAGAGGGACTAGCGAGTGTAGAGCAGTTCTTC
NA,TRBJ1-5,NA,TRBV7-2,CASSLRGSMGSNQPQHF,TGTGCCAGCAGCTTGCGAGGTTCGATGGGTAGCAATCAGCCCCAGCATTTT
TRBD2,TRBJ2-3,NA,TRBV5-3,CAWGAGRYFSTDTQYF,TGTGCTTGGGGTGCCGGGAGGTATTTTAGCACAGATACGCAGTATTTT
NA,TRBJ2-3,NA,TRBV10-3,CAISESPGTGASTDTQYF,TGTGCCATCAGTGAGTCCCCGGGGACTGGAGCTAGCACAGATACGCAGTATTTT
TRBD2,TRBJ2-1,once,TRBV10-2,CASSGLAGVPNEQFF,TGCGCCAGCAGCGGACTAGCGGGAGTTCCCAATGAGCAGTTCTTC
TRBD2,TRBJ2-3,NA,TRBV6-5,CASRGLAGWADTQYF,TGTGCCAGCAGGGGACTAGCGGGGTGGGCAGATACGCAGTATTTT
NA,TRBJ2-1,NA,TRBV11-2,CASSRNGQSYNEQFF,TGTGCCAGCAGTCGGAATGGACAGTCCTACAATGAGCAGTTCTTC
NA,TRBJ2-7,NA,TRBV28,CASSQVGPRSYEQYF,TGTGCCAGCAGCCAAGTCGGCCCTCGGTCCTACGAGCAGTACTTC
NA,TRBJ1-1,NA,TRBV10-3,CAIRDDRNTEAFF,TGTGCCATCAGGGACGACAGGAACACTGAAGCTTTCTTT
TRBD1,TRBJ1-4,NA,TRBV5-1,CASSLSDGTGYEKLFF,TGCGCCAGCAGCCTATCCGATGGGACAGGGTACGAAAAACTGTTTTTT
TRBD2,TRBJ2-1,once,TRBV11-2,CASSPTSPLINEQFF,TGTGCCAGCAGCCCGACTAGCCCACTCATCAATGAGCAGTTCTTC
TRBD2,TRBJ2-1,NA,TRBV5-8,CASSLRLAGGYNEQFF,TGTGCCAGCAGCCTAAGACTAGCGGGTGGGTACAATGAGCAGTTCTTC
NA,TRBJ1-5,NA,TRBV19,CASSMVGNQPQHF,TGTGCCAGTAGTATGGTCGGGAATCAGCCCCAGCATTTT